Below, 22 T cell receptor beta chains from the same sample are listed, as sequenced in a study of control samples from healthy donors and cancer patients. TCRdb's table, derived via immunoSEQ multiplex PCR, lists solely in-frame clones and lacks some. The table shows almost 95,000 clones, with 90% occurring only once. What was sequenced was blood. The receptors originated from a woman under 30 in good health.

This clone showed up just a few times. This rearrangement joins TRBV29-1 to TRBJ1-3, with D possibly TRBD1 on 5 matching bases. CDR1 and CDR2 (germline): SQVTM, ANQGSEA. This CDR3 has 16 amino acids. Trimming stripped 0 bases from V and 1 base from J, with 13 bases between. DNA of the CDR3: TGCAGCGTTGAAGATCATAGACAGCTTTCTGGAAACACCATATATTTT. It is translated as CSVEDHRQLSGNTIYF.

This chain joins TRBV12-5 and TRBJ1-1; the D gene is possibly TRBD1 (6 bases). The length of the CDR3 is 15 residues. V lost 2 bases to trimming and J lost 1 base, with 11 bases between them. CDR1 is LGHNT and CDR2 is FRNRAP in the germline V gene. Written as DNA, the CDR3 is TGTGCTAGTGGTTTGTCGGGGGCGGGGAACACTGAAGCTTTCTTT. Amino acid sequence: CASGLSGAGNTEAFF.

The chain recombines TRBV2 with TRBJ2-7, with 10 bases fitting TRBD2. V shed 3 bases and J 2 bases; nucleotides not matched to a gene: 7. This CDR3 comprises 16 residues. Germline loops: CDR1 SNHLY, CDR2 FYNNEI. The CDR3 coding sequence is TGTGCCAGCAGTGAGTATCTAGCGGGGGAACCCTACGAGCAGTACTTC. Amino acids: CASSEYLAGEPYEQYF.

The chain links TRBV14 to TRBJ1-2, with D possibly matching TRBD1 (5 bases). The CDR3 contains 14 residues. The V end lost 1 base, the J end lost 3 bases, and 9 bases lay between the germline ends. CDR1 SGHDN and CDR2 FVKESK come from the germline V gene. CDR3 loop: CASSQGGLHYGYTF. CDR3 bases: TGTGCCAGCAGCCAAGGGGGCCTGCACTATGGCTACACCTTC.

This clone has a single count. The chain is built from TRBV15 and TRBJ1-2; the match to TRBD1 covers 9 bases. The CDR3 totals 16 residues. The J segment lost 7 bases and the V segment lost 1 base, leaving 10 bases of the junction unmatched. The V gene's germline CDR1 is LNHNV and CDR2 YYDKDF (reference sequence). In DNA form, the CDR3 reads TGTGCCACCAGCAGAGTTGGGGGACAGGGATCGGGTGGCTACACCTTC. This encodes CATSRVGGQGSGGYTF.

The chain joins TRBV10-3 to TRBJ2-7; no definite D call. There are 12 residues in the CDR3. The V and J ends lost 8 bases and 2 bases respectively, with 10 bases between them. CDR1 is ENHRY and CDR2 is SYGVKD in the germline V gene. The CDR3 protein is CAIGSDPYEQYF. The CDR3 DNA sequence: TGTGCCATCGGCTCTGACCCCTACGAGCAGTACTTC.

The genes are TRBV27 and TRBJ1-1; D uncertain. CDR1 and CDR2 from the germline V gene are MNHEY and SMNVEV (reference sequence). Trimming stripped 1 base from V and 7 bases from J, with 10 bases between. This CDR3 spans 13 amino acids. The CDR3 loop is CASSLLARSEAFF. CDR3 nucleotides: TGTGCCAGCAGTTTATTGGCCAGGAGTGAAGCTTTCTTT.

The chain employs TRBV5-1 and TRBJ2-1; D unclear. Germline CDR1 reads SGHRS; CDR2 reads YFSETQ. V was clipped by 4 bases and J by 0 bases, with 8 bases between them. CDR3 length: 14 amino acids. CDR3 nucleotides: TGCGCCAGCAGCGACCCGAGCTCCTACAATGAGCAGTTCTTC. Amino acid sequence: CASSDPSSYNEQFF.

The chain is built from TRBV12-3 or TRBV12-4 and TRBJ1-5; D remains ambiguous. V was pared by 6 bases and J by 9 bases, with 15 bases between. The CDR3 runs 13 residues. The CDR3 region is CASSVGRERPQHF. DNA of the CDR3: TGTGCCAGCAGCGTGGGGAGGGAAAGGCCCCAGCATTTT.

This chain joins TRBV6-6 and TRBJ2-5; tentative D call: TRBD1 (6 bases). The CDR3 runs 14 residues. V was clipped by 5 bases and J by 2 bases, with 12 bases between them. Germline V gives CDR1 MNHNY, CDR2 SVGAGI (reference sequence). The CDR3: CASSPGRGQETQYF. In nucleotides, the CDR3 is TGTGCCAGCAGTCCCGGCAGGGGACAAGAGACCCAGTACTTC.

V and J are TRBV7-9 and TRBJ2-7; D remains ambiguous. Germline V gene data show CDR1 as SEHNR and CDR2 as FQNEAQ (reference sequence). V dropped 5 bases and J dropped 5 bases, with 19 bases sitting between them. The CDR3 length is 15 residues. CDR3 sequence: CASSRPDKEFDEQYF. The CDR3 nucleotides read TGTGCCAGCAGCCGCCCCGACAAGGAGTTCGACGAGCAGTACTTC.

The genes are TRBV7-6 and TRBJ2-7; 9 bases agree with TRBD2. This CDR3 contains 20 residues. Looked up from germline, CDR1 is SGHVS and CDR2 is FNYEAQ. V was clipped by 1 base and J by 7 bases; unmatched bases: 23. The CDR3 is CASSLGAPSGEKPLREEQYF. Here the CDR3 DNA reads TGTGCCAGCAGCTTAGGGGCCCCTAGCGGGGAGAAGCCTTTAAGGGAAGAGCAGTACTTC.

CDR3 nucleotide sequence: TGTGCCAGCAGCGCCGCCGGGACTAGCGACGATACGCAGTATTTT. It specifies CASSAAGTSDDTQYF. V usage is TRBV9 and J usage is TRBJ2-3; 10 bases map to TRBD2. Per the germline V gene, CDR1 is SGDLS and CDR2 is YYNGEE. The CDR3 spans 15 residues. J lost 6 bases, V lost 3 bases, and 7 bases had no gene match.

This chain uses TRBV18 with TRBJ2-7; D gene uncertain. The CDR3 has 12 amino acids. From germline, CDR1 is KGHSH and CDR2 LQKENI. Trimming stripped 2 bases from V and 6 bases from J, with 8 bases between. The CDR3 DNA reads as TGTGCCAGCTCACCAAGCTCGCCCGAGCAGTACTTC. Translating gives CASSPSSPEQYF.

The gene calls are TRBV7-9 and TRBJ1-2; no reliable D call. Looked up from germline, CDR1 is SEHNR and CDR2 is FQNEAQ (reference sequence). This CDR3 comprises 15 residues. The V end lost 6 bases, the J end lost 6 bases, and 20 bases lay between the germline ends. The CDR3 region is CASRKEPALLDGYTF. As DNA, the CDR3 is TGTGCCAGCAGGAAGGAACCGGCCCTACTGGATGGCTACACCTTC. Filled out from reference TRBV7-9 and TRBJ1-2, the complete variable domain reads DTGVSQNPRHKITKRGQNVTFRCDPISEHNRLYWYRQTLGQGPEFLTYFQNEAQLEKSRLLSDRFSAERPKGSFSTLEIQRTEQGDSAMYLCASRKEPALLDGYTFGSGTRLTVV.

This chain uses TRBV3-1 (or the pseudogene TRBV3-2) with TRBJ1-6; the D is unclear. V was cut by 0 bases and J by 8 bases, with 14 bases left in between. This CDR3 has 16 amino acids. The germline CDR1 and CDR2 sequences are LGHDT and YNNKEL (reference sequence). The CDR3 reads CASSQEGKGWYSPLHF. The DNA for the CDR3 is TGTGCCAGCAGCCAAGAAGGGAAGGGATGGTATTCACCCCTCCACTTT.

The DNA of the CDR3 is TGTGCCAGCAGTGAATTGGGGACTGCCTCCTACGAGCAGTACTTC. Residues: CASSELGTASYEQYF. The chain employs TRBV2 and TRBJ2-7, with a weak D call TRBD2 (6 bases). Per the germline V gene, CDR1 is SNHLY and CDR2 is FYNNEI. The CDR3 consists of 15 residues. V was trimmed by 2 bases and J by 0 bases, leaving 11 bases between them.

V usage is TRBV2 and J usage is TRBJ1-2; TRBD1 matches 8 bases. The CDR3 is made up of 16 amino acids. V was clipped by 5 bases and J by 0 bases; unmatched bases: 8. The V gene's germline CDR1 is SNHLY and CDR2 FYNNEI. Written as DNA, the CDR3 is TGTGCCAGCAGTTCCACAGGGGGGTCTTCTAACTATGGCTACACCTTC. It codes for CASSSTGGSSNYGYTF.

The rearrangement joins TRBV14 to TRBJ2-3, with a tentative D call TRBD1 (6 bases). This CDR3 is 16 amino acids long. V lost 4 bases and J lost 4, with 18 bases in between. Looked up from germline, CDR1 is SGHDN and CDR2 is FVKESK. The CDR3 sequence is CASSLTRGHMADTQYF. The DNA for the CDR3 is TGTGCCAGCAGCCTAACCAGGGGTCATATGGCAGATACGCAGTATTTT.

This clone was found once. The chain is built from TRBV6-4 and TRBJ2-5; weak D call: TRBD2 (5 bases). The germline V gene encodes CDR1 MRHNA and CDR2 SNTAGT. V was cut by 1 base and J by 0 bases, with 15 bases left in between. CDR3 size: 17 residues. This CDR3 is CASSDYHASRDQETQYF. CDR3 DNA sequence: TGTGCCAGCAGTGACTATCATGCTAGCCGGGACCAAGAGACCCAGTACTTC.

This clone is a singleton in its sample. This chain links TRBV5-1 with TRBJ1-3; D remains ambiguous. Germline V CDR1 and CDR2: SGHRS, YFSETQ. The ends were cut back, 0 bases at V and 0 bases at J, with 4 bases in the middle. The CDR3 sequence is 14 residues long. The CDR3 DNA reads TGCGCCAGCAGCTTGGCAGTCTCTGGAAACACCATATATTTT. Translated: CASSLAVSGNTIYF.

V and J are TRBV25-1 and TRBJ1-4, with TRBD1 as a possible D gene (5 bases). CDR1 and CDR2 from the germline V gene are MGHDK and SYGVNS. The CDR3 is 16 residues long. V was trimmed by 5 bases and J by 2 bases, leaving 15 bases between them. The CDR3 sequence: CASSMGGTWTNEKLFF. As DNA, the CDR3 is TGTGCCAGCAGTATGGGGGGGACGTGGACTAATGAAAAACTGTTTTTT. Complete variable domain (other parts from reference TRBV25-1 and TRBJ1-4): EADIYQTPRYLVIGTGKKITLECSQTMGHDKMYWYQQDPGMELHLIHYSYGVNSTEKGDLSSESTVSRIRTEHFPLTLESARPSHTSQYLCASSMGGTWTNEKLFFGSGTQLSVL.